Shown below are 6 T cell receptor beta chains from a single sample sequenced in a study of T cell responses to AZD1222 COVID-19 vaccine. Clones were sequenced by immunoSEQ multiplex PCR, and TCRdb holds only the in-frame ones, with some missing. Among tens of thousands of clones listed, approximately 85% were seen once. Specimen: peripheral blood, collected 28 days after the second AZD1222 dose. These receptors originate from an adult who received the AZD1222 COVID-19 vaccine.

CDR3 DNA sequence: TGTGCCAGCAGCCCTACGGGGCGGACCTCGGCCGGGGAGCTGTTTTTT. It translates to CASSPTGRTSAGELFF. The chain couples TRBV4-2 to TRBJ2-2; D is possibly TRBD1 or TRBD2 (5 bases each). Trimming cost V 4 bases and J 6 bases, with 18 bases left between them. This CDR3 spans 16 amino acids. Germline V gene lookup returns CDR1 LGHNA and CDR2 YNFKEQ.

The rearrangement joins TRBV27 to TRBJ2-5; 7 nucleotides match TRBD1. This CDR3 contains 15 residues. After removal of 2 bases from V and 7 bases from J, the junction contained 10 bases not matched to a gene. CDR1 is MNHEY, CDR2 SMNVEV, per germline (reference sequence). The CDR3 is CASSLQTGTGTTQYF. The CDR3 DNA is TGTGCCAGCAGTTTACAGACAGGGACGGGAACGACCCAGTACTTC.

The genes are TRBV7-8 and TRBJ2-1; 14 positions agree with TRBD2. Germline V lookup: CDR1 SGHVS, CDR2 FQNEAQ. J was trimmed by 7 bases and V by 4 bases; bases with no gene match: 12. The CDR3 spans 18 residues. The CDR3 coding sequence is TGTGCCAGCAGCTCAGGACCGGGACTAGCGGGGGTTGGAAATGAGCAGTTCTTC. This sequence encodes CASSSGPGLAGVGNEQFF. The full variable domain, completed using reference TRBV7-8 and TRBJ2-1, is GAGVSQSPRYKVAKRGQDVALRCDPISGHVSLFWYQQALGQGPEFLTYFQNEAQLDKSGLPSDRFFAERPEGSVSTLKIQRTQQEDSAVYLCASSSGPGLAGVGNEQFFGPGTRLTVL.

V usage is TRBV11-2 and J usage is TRBJ2-2; D is perhaps TRBD2 (5 bases). The CDR3 is made up of 14 amino acids. Germline CDR1 is SGHAT and CDR2 is FQNNGV. The V gene lost 6 bases and the J gene lost 2 bases, with 10 bases spanning the gap. The CDR3 nucleotides are TGTGCCAGCAGGCCGGGATCAAACACCGGGGAGCTGTTTTTT. It is translated as CASRPGSNTGELFF.

The rearrangement uses TRBV9 and TRBJ2-3; D gene uncertain. Per germline, CDR1 SGDLS and CDR2 YYNGEE. The CDR3 extends over 13 amino acids. Trimming removed 3 bases at V and 5 bases at J, with 10 bases between. The CDR3 bases are TGTGCCAGCAGCGAGACGGTGGGAGATACGCAGTATTTT. Protein product: CASSETVGDTQYF.

The chain joins TRBV5-4 to TRBJ2-5, with 8 bases that match TRBD2. This CDR3 contains 15 residues. Germline V gene lookup returns CDR1 SGHNT and CDR2 YYREEE (reference sequence). V was clipped by 1 base and J by 5 bases; unmatched bases: 7. For the CDR3, the DNA is TGTGCCAGCAGCTTGAAAGCGGGAGCTTGGGAGACCCAGTACTTC. Translated: CASSLKAGAWETQYF. The full variable domain, in which reference TRBV5-4 and TRBJ2-5 provide the parts outside the CDR3, is ETGVTQSPTHLIKTRGQQVTLRCSSQSGHNTVSWYQQALGQGPQFIFQYYREEENGRGNFPPRFSGLQFPNYSSELNVNALELDDSALYLCASSLKAGAWETQYFGPGTRLLVL.